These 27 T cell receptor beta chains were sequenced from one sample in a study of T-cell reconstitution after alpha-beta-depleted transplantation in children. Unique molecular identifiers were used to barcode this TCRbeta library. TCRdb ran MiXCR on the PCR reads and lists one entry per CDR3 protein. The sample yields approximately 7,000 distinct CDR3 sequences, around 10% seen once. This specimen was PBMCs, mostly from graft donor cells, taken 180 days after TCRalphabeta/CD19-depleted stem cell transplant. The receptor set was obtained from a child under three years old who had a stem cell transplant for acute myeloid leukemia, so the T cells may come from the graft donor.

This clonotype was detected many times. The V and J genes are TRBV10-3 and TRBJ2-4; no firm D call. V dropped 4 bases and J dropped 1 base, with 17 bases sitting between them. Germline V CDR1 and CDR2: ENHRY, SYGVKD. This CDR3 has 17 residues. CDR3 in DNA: TGTGCCATCAGTGTGGAAGACGCCCGGATGGCCAAAAACATTCAGTACTTC. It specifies CAISVEDARMAKNIQYF.

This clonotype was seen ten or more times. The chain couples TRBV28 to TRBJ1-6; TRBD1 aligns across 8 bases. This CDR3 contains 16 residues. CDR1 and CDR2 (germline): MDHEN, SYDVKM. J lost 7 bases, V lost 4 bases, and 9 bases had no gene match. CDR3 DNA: TGTGCCAGCAGTTACCCCGGACAGGGTAGAAATTCACCCCTCCACTTT. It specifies CASSYPGQGRNSPLHF.

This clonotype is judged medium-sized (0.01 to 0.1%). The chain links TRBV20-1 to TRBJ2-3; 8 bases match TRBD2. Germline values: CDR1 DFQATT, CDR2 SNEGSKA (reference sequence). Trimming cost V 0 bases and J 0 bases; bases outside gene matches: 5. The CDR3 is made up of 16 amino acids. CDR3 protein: CSARDLREGSTDTQYF. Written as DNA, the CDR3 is TGCAGTGCTAGAGATCTTCGGGAGGGTAGCACAGATACGCAGTATTTT.

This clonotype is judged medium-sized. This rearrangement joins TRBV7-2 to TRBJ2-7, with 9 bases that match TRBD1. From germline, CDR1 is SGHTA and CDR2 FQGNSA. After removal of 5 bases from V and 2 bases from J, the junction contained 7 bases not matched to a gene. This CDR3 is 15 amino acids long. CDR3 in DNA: TGTGCCAGCAGCAGAGACCGGGACAGGGCCTACGAGCAGTACTTC. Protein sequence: CASSRDRDRAYEQYF.

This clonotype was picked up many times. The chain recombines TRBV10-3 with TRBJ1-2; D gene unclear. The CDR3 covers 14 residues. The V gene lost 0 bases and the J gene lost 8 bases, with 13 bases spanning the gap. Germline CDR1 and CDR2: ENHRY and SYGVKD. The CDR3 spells CAISESGLGGGYTF. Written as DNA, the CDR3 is TGTGCCATCAGTGAGTCAGGATTGGGCGGCGGCTACACCTTC.

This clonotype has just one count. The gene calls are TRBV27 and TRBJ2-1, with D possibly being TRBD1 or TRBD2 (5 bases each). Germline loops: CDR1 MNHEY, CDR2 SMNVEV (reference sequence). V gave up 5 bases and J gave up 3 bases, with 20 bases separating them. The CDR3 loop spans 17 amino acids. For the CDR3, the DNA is TGTGCCAGCAGTGATGGACTTGGGGCTTCGGGCTACAATGAGCAGTTCTTC. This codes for CASSDGLGASGYNEQFF.

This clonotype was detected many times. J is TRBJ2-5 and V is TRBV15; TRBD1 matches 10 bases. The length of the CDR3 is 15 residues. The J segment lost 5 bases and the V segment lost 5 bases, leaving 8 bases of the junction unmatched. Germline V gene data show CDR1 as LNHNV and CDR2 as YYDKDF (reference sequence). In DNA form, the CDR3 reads TGTGCCACCAGCCCACGGACAGGGGGAATGGAGACCCAGTACTTC. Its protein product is CATSPRTGGMETQYF.

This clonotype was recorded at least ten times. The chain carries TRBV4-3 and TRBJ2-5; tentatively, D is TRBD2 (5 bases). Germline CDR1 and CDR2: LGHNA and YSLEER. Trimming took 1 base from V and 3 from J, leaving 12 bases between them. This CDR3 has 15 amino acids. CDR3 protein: CASSQAWTREETQYF. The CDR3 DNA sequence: TGCGCCAGCAGCCAAGCCTGGACGAGGGAAGAGACCCAGTACTTC.

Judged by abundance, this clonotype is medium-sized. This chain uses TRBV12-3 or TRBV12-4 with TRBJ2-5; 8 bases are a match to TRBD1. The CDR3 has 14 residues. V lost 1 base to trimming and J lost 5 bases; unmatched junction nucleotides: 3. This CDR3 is CASSLERQGETQYF. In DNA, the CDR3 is TGTGCCAGCAGTTTAGAAAGACAGGGGGAGACCCAGTACTTC.

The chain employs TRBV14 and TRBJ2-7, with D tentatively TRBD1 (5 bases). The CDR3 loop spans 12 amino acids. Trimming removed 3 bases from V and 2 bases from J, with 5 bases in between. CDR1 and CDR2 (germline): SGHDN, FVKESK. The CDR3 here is CASSHRAYEQYF. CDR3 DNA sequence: TGTGCCAGCAGCCACAGGGCCTACGAGCAGTACTTC.

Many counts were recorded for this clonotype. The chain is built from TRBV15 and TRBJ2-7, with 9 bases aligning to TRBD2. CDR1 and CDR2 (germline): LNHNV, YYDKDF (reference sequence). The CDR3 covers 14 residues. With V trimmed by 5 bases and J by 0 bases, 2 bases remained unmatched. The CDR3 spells CATSGGRASYEQYF. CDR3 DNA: TGTGCCACCAGCGGCGGGAGGGCCTCCTACGAGCAGTACTTC.

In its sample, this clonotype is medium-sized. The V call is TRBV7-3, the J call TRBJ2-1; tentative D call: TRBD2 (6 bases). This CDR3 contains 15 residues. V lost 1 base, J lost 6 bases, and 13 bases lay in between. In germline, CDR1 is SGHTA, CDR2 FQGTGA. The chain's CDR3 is CASSLNSGAFNEQFF. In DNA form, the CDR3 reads TGTGCCAGCAGCTTAAATAGCGGAGCCTTCAATGAGCAGTTCTTC.

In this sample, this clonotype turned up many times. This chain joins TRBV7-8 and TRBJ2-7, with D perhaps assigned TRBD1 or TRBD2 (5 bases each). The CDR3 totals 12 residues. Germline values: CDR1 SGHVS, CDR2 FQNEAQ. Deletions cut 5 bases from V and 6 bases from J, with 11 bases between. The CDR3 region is CASSAPGTEQYF. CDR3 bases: TGTGCCAGCAGCGCCCCAGGGACCGAGCAGTACTTC.

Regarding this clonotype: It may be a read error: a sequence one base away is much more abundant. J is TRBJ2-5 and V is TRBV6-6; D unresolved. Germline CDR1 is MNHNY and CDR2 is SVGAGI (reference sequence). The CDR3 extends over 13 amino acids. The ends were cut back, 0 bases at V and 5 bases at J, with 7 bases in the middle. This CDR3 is CASSYSVLETQYF. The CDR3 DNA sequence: TGTGCCAGCAGTTACTCAGTCCTGGAGACCCAGTACTTC.

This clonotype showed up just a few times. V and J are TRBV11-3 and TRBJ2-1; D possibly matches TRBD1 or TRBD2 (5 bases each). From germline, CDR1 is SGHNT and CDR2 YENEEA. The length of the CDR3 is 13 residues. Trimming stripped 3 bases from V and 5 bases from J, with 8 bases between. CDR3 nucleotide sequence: TGTGCCAGCAGCTTGGGACCAAACAATGAGCAGTTCTTC. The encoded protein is CASSLGPNNEQFF.

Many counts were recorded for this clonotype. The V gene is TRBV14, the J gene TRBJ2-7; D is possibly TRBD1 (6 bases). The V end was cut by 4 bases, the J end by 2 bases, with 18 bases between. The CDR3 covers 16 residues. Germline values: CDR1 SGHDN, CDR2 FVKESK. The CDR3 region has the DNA TGTGCCAGCAGCCCGAGAACAGGGTCTCCCACCTACGAGCAGTACTTC. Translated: CASSPRTGSPTYEQYF. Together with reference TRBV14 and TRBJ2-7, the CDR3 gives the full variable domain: EAGVTQFPSHSVIEKGQTVTLRCDPISGHDNLYWYRRVMGKEIKFLLHFVKESKQDESGMPNNRFLAERTGGTYSTLKVQPAELEDSGVYFCASSPRTGSPTYEQYFGPGTRLTVT.

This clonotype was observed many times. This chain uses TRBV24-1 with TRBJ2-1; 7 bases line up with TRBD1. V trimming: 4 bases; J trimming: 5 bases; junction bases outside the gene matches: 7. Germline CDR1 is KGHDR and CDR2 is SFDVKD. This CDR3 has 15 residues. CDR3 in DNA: TGTGCCACCAGTGACCCCGGGACAGTACACAATGAGCAGTTCTTC. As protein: CATSDPGTVHNEQFF.

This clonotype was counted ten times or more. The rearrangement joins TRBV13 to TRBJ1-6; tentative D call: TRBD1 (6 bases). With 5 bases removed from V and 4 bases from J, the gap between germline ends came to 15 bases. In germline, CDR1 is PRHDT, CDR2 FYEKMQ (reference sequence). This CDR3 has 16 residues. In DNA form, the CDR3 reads TGTGCCAGCAGCCGGACAGAGAAAAGATATAATTCACCCCTCCACTTT. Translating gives CASSRTEKRYNSPLHF.

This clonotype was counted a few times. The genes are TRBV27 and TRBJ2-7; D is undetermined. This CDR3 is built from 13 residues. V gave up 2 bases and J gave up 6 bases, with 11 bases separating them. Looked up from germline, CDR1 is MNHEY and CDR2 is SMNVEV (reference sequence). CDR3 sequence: CASSLNMMGEQYF. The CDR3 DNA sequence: TGTGCCAGCAGTTTAAATATGATGGGCGAGCAGTACTTC.

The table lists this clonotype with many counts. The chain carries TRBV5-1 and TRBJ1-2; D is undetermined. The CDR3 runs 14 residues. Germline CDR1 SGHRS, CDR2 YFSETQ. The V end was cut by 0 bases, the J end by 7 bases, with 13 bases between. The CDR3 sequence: CASSLGQESGGYTF. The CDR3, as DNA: TGCGCCAGCAGCTTGGGCCAGGAGTCTGGTGGCTACACCTTC. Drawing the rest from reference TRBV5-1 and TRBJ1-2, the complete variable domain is KAGVTQTPRYLIKTRGQQVTLSCSPISGHRSVSWYQQTPGQGLQFLFEYFSETQRNKGNFPGRFSGRQFSNSRSEMNVSTLELGDSALYLCASSLGQESGGYTFGSGTRLTVV.

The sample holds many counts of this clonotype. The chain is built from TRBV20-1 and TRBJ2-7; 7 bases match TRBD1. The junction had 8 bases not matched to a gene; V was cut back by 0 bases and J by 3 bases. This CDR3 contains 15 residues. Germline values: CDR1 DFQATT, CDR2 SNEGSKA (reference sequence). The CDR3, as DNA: TGCAGTGCTAGAGATCCCCCCGCAGGGGGCTACGAGCAGTACTTC. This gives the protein CSARDPPAGGYEQYF.

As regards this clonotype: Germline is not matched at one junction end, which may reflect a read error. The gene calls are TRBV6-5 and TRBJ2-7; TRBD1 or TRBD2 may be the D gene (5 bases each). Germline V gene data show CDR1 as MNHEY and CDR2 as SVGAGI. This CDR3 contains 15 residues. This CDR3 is CDSSYSGREFYEQYF. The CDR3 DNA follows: TGTGACAGCAGTTACTCGGGACGTGAATTCTACGAGCAGTACTTC.

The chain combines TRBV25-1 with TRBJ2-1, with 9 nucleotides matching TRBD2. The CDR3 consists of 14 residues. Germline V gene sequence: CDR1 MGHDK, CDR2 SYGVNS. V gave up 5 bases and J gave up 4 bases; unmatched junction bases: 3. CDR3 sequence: CASSRTSVYNEQFF. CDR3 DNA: TGTGCCAGCAGTAGGACTAGCGTTTACAATGAGCAGTTCTTC.

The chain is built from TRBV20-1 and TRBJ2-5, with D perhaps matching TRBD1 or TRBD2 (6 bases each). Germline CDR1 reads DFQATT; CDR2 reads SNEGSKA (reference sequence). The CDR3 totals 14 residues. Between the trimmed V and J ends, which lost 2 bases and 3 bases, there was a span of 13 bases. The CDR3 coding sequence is TGCAGTGCTAGACGCGCGGGACACGAAGAGACCCAGTACTTC. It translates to CSARRAGHEETQYF.

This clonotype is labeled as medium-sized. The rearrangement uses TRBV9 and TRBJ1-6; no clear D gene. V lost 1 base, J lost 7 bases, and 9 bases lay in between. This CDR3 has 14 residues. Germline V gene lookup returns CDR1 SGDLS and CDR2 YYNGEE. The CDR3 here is CASSVSGTNSPLHF. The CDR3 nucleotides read TGTGCCAGCAGCGTATCGGGAACGAATTCACCCCTCCACTTT.

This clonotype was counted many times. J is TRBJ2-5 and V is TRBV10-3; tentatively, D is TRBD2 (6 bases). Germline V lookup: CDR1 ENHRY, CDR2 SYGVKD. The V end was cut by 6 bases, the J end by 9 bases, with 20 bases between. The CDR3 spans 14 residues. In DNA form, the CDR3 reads TGTGCCATCAGCCATTCTAGCGAGCCGGGGGCCCAGTACTTC. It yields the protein CAISHSSEPGAQYF.

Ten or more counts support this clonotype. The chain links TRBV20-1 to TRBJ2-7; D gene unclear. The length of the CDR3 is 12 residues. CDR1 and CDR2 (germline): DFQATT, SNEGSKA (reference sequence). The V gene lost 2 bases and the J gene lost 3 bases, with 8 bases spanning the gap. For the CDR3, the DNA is TGCAGTGCTAGACCCCCTAGCTACGAGCAGTACTTC. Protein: CSARPPSYEQYF.